The clone carrying this T cell receptor (beta chain) was observed once. This entry comes from a study of cytotoxic CD8 clonotypes in ibrutinib-treated CLL. Study-level information: Responses: some 25 partial, 2 complete; after median roughly 5.5 years, approximately 15 stayed remitted, around 12 progressed. Response samples followed a median 12 months of treatment, range 6 to 36.

TCRdb's copy holds only in-frame clones and misses some; the assay was immunoSEQ multiplex PCR. Among tens of thousands of clones listed, 85% were seen once. Trimming cost V 6 bases and J 3 bases; bases outside gene matches: 6. CDR1 is MNHEY and CDR2 is SVGAGI in the germline V gene. CDR3 length: 14 amino acids. Sequenced material: PBMCs, taken after 24 months of ibrutinib treatment. The J gene is TRBJ2-7, the V gene TRBV6-5; TRBD1 matches 9 bases. The TCR originated in a human donor with chronic lymphocytic leukemia. CDR3 region: CASSRTGDSYEQYF. CDR3 nucleotides: TGTGCCAGCAGCCGGACAGGGGATAGCTACGAGCAGTACTTC.